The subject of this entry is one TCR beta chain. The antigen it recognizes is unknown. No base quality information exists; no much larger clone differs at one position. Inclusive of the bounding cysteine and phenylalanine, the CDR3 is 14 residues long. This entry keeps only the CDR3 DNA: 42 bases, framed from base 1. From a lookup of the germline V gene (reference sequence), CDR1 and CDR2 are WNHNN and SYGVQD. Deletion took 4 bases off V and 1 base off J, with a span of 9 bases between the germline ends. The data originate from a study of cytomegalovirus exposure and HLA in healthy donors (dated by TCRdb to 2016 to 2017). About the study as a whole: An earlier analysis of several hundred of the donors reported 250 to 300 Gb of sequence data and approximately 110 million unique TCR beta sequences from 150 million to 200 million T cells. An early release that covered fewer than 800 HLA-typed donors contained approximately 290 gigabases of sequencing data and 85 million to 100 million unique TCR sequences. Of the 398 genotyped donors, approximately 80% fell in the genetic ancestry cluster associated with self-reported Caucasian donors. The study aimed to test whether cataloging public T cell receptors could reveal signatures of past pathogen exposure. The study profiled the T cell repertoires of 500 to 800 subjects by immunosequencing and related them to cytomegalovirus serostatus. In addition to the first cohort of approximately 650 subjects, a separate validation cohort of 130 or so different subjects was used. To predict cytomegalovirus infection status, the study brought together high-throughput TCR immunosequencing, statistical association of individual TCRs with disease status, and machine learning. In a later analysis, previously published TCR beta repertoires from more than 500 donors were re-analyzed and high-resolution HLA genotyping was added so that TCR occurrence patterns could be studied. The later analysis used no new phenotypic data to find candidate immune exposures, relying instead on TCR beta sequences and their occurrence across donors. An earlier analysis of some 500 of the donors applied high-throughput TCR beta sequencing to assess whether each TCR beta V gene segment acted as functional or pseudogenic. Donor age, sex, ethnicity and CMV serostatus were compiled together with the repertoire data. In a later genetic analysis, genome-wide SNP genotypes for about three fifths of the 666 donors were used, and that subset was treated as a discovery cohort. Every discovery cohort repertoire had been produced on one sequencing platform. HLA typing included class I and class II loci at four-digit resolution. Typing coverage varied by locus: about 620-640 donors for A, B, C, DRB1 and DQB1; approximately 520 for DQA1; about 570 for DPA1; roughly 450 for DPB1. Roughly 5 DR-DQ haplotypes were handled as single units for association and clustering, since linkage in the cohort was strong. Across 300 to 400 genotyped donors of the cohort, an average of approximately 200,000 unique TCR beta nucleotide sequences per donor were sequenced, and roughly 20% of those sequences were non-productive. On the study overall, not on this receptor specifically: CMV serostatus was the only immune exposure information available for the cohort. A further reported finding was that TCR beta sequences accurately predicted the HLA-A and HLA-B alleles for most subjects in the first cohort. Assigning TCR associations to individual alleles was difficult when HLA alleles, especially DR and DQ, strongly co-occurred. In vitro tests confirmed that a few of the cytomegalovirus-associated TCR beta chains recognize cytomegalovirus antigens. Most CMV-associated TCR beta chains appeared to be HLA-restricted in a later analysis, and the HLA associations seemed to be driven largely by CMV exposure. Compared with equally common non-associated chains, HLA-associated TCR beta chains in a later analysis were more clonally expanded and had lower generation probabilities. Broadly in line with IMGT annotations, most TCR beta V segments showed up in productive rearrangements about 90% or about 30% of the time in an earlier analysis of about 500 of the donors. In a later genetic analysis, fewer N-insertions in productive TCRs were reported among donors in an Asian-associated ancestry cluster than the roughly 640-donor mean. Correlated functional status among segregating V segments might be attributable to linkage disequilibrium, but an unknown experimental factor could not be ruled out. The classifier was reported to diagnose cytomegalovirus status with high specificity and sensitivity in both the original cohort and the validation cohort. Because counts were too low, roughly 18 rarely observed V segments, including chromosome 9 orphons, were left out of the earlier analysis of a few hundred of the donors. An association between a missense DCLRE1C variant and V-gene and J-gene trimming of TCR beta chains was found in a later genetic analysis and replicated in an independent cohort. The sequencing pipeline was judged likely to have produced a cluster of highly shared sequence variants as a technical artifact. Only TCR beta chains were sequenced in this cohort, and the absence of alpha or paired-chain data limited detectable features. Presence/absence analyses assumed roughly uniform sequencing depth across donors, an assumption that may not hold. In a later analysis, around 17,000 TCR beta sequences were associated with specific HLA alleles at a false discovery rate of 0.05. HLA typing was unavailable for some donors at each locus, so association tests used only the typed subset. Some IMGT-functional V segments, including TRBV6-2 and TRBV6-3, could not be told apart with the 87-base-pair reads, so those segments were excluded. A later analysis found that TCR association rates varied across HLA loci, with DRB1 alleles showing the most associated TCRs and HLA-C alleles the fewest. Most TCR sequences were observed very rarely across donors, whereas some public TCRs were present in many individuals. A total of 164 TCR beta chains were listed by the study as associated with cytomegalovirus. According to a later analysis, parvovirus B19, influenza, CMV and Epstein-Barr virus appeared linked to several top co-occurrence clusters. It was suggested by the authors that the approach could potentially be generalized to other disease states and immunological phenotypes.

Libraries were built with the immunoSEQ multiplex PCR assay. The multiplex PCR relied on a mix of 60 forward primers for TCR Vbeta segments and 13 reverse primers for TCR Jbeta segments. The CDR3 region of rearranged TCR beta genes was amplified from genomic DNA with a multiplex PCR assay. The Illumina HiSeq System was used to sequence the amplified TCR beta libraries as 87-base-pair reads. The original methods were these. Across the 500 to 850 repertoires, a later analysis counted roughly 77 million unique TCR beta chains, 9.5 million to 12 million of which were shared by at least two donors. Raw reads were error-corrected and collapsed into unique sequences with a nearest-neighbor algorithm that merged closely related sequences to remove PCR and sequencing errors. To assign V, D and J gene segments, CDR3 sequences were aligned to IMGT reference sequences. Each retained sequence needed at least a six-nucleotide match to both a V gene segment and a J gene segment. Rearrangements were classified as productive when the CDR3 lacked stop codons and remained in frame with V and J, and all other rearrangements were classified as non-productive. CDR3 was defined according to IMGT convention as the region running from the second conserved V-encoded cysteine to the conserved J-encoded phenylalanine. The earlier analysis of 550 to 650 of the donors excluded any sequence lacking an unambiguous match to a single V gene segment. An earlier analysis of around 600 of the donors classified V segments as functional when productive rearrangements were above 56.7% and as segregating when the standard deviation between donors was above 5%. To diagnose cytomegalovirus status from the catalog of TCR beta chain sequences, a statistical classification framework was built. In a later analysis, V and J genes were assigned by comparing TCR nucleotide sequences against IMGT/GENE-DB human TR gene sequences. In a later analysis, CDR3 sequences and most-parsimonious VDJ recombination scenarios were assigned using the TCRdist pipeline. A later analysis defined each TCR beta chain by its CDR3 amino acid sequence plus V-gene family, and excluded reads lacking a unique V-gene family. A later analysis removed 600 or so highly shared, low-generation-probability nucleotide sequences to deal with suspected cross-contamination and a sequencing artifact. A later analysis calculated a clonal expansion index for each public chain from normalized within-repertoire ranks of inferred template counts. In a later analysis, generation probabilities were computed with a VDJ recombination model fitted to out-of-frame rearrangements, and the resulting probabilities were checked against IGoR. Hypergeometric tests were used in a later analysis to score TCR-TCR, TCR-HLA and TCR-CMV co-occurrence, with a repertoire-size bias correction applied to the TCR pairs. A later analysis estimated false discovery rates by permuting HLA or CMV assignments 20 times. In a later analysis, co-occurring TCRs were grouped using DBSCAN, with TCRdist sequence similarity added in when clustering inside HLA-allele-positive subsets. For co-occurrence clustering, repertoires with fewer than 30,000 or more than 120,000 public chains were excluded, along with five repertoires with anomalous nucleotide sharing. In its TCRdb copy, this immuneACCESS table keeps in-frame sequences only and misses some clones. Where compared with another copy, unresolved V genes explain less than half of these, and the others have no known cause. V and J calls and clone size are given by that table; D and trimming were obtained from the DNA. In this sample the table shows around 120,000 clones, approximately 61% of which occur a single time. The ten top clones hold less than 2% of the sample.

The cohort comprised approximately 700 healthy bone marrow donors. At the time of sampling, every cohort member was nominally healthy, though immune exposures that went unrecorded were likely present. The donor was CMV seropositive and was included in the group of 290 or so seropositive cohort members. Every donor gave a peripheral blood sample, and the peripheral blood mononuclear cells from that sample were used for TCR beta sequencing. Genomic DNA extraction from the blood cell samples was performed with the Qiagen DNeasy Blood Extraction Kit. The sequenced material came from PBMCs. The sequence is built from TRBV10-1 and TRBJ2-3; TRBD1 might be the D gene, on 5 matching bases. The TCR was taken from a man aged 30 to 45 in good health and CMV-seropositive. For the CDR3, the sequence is CASSATQGTDTQYF. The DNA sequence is TGCGCCAGCAGTGCGACACAGGGCACAGATACGCAGTATTTT.